The TCR beta chain described here comes from a study of T cells in localized non-small cell lung cancer. Whole-study findings and limits: There were a median 57 of the top 100 tumor clones appearing in adjacent lung.

Comment on this clone: Its antigen is as yet unknown.

Sequencing was performed with immunoSEQ multiplex PCR; in TCRdb, only in-frame clones are kept and a portion is missing. The sample consists of around 50,000 clones, approximately 90% of them appearing once. The CDR3 extends over 14 amino acids. The V end was cut by 1 base, the J end by 1 base, with 10 bases between. Germline V gives CDR1 GTSNPN, CDR2 SVGIG (reference sequence). The chain couples TRBV30 to TRBJ1-1; D call uncertain. The sample consisted of PBMCs, taken before any cancer treatment. The clonotype was recovered from a man between 40 and 70 years old with stage II lung adenocarcinoma. The CDR3 protein is CAWSGNSPNTEAFF. In nucleotides, the CDR3 is TGTGCCTGGAGTGGGAACAGTCCGAACACTGAAGCTTTCTTT.